Listed below are T cell receptor beta chains from one sample, sequenced in a study of pediatric ulcerative colitis. The method was immunoSEQ multiplex PCR; TCRdb's version includes in-frame clones alone and lacks a portion of them. This table holds some 43,000 clones, 78% found once. Sequenced material: gut tissue. These receptors were collected from a girl aged 10-17 years with moderate ulcerative colitis. Each CDR3 is given with its conserved first and last residue. D genes are given only for firm matches. Only part of the rows carry a size: once, few, many, or a class if the clone is expanded.

d_gene,abundance,v_gene,len,j_gene,CDR3aa,CDR3nt
NA,few,TRBV11-2,15,TRBJ1-6,CASSPSVGIGSPLHF,TGTGCCAGCAGCCCTTCTGTGGGGATTGGATCACCCCTCCACTTT
NA,NA,TRBV6-1,16,TRBJ1-2,CASSEDYKGRDYGYTF,TGTGCCAGCAGTGAAGATTATAAAGGACGGGACTATGGCTACACCTTC
NA,NA,TRBV5-6,14,TRBJ2-5,CASSLSTLQETQYF,TGTGCCAGCAGCTTGTCGACCCTCCAAGAGACCCAGTACTTC
NA,NA,TRBV6-6,13,TRBJ1-1,CASLRWERTEAFF,TGTGCCAGCCTTCGGTGGGAGAGGACTGAAGCTTTCTTT
NA,few,TRBV5-1,14,TRBJ1-4,CASSPGRTNEKLFF,TGCGCCAGCAGCCCGGGACGGACTAATGAAAAACTGTTTTTT
TRBD1,NA,TRBV19,15,TRBJ1-4,CASRRHRGQDEKLFF,TGTGCCAGTAGGCGCCACAGGGGACAAGATGAAAAACTGTTTTTT
NA,NA,TRBV7-9,15,TRBJ2-1,CASSLGGVLSNEQFF,TGTGCCAGCAGCTTAGGAGGTGTGTTGAGCAATGAGCAGTTCTTC
TRBD1,NA,TRBV6-5,13,TRBJ2-7,CASSYEGAYEQYF,TGTGCCAGCAGTTATGAGGGGGCGTACGAGCAGTACTTC
TRBD1,NA,TRBV13,16,TRBJ2-5,CASSHSGTGAEETQYF,TGTGCCAGCAGCCACTCCGGGACAGGGGCGGAAGAGACCCAGTACTTC
TRBD1,NA,TRBV19,18,TRBJ1-3,CASSTGLLDRGTGNTIYF,TGTGCCAGTAGTACCGGCTTATTGGACAGGGGAACTGGAAACACCATATATTTT
NA,NA,TRBV11-2,12,TRBJ2-1,CASSLERGEQFF,TGTGCCAGCAGCTTAGAGAGGGGAGAGCAGTTCTTC
NA,NA,TRBV5-5,14,TRBJ1-2,CASSLSRVEDGYTF,TGTGCCAGCAGCCTTTCCCGGGTAGAGGATGGCTACACCTTC
NA,NA,TRBV5-6,14,TRBJ2-5,CASSLMVTEETQYF,TGTGCCAGCAGCTTGATGGTAACGGAAGAGACCCAGTACTTC
NA,NA,TRBV12-2,20,TRBJ2-7,CASRGTTPGTSGRPTYEQYF,TGTGCAAGTCGGGGCACCACCCCCGGGACTAGCGGGAGGCCCACCTACGAGCAGTACTTC
NA,NA,TRBV2,17,TRBJ2-7,CASSDPRQRLPTYEQYF,TGTGCCAGCTCAGACCCAAGACAGAGACTACCAACCTACGAGCAGTACTTC
TRBD1,NA,TRBV19,15,TRBJ1-1,CASTPRGRGKLEAFF,TGTGCCAGTACCCCCCGGGGCAGGGGGAAACTTGAAGCTTTCTTT
TRBD2,once,TRBV5-4,15,TRBJ2-7,CASSLTSGRANEQYF,TGTGCCAGCAGTCTAACTAGCGGGAGGGCCAACGAGCAGTACTTC
NA,few,TRBV28,12,TRBJ1-1,CASRELNTEAFF,TGTGCCAGCAGAGAGTTGAACACTGAAGCTTTCTTT
NA,NA,TRBV11-2,16,TRBJ1-1,CASSLVAGLSIAEAFF,TGTGCCAGCAGCTTAGTCGCAGGGCTTTCAATCGCTGAAGCTTTCTTT
TRBD1,NA,TRBV19,15,TRBJ2-7,CASSIGRTGTYEQYF,TGTGCCAGTAGTATAGGGAGGACAGGCACCTACGAGCAGTACTTC
NA,NA,TRBV29-1,11,TRBJ2-5,CSVAGLETQYF,TGCAGCGTTGCAGGGTTGGAGACCCAGTACTTC
NA,NA,TRBV7-2,15,TRBJ2-7,CASSLAGGEAYEQYF,TGTGCCAGCAGCTTAGCAGGGGGTGAGGCCTACGAGCAGTACTTC
NA,NA,TRBV11-2,14,TRBJ2-5,CASSPPASQETQYF,TGTGCCAGCAGCCCCCCAGCGAGCCAAGAGACCCAGTACTTC
NA,few,TRBV6-6,13,TRBJ2-7,CASSLAFEYEQYF,TGTGCCAGCAGTCTGGCTTTCGAATACGAGCAGTACTTC